This TCR beta chain was sequenced during a study of Graves' ophthalmopathy and Graves' hyperthyroidism (dated by TCRdb to between 2018 and 2020). As for the study more broadly: Peripheral blood was collected before any treatment was given, at the time of initial diagnosis. TCR beta repertoire signatures were used to distinguish Graves' ophthalmopathy from Graves' hyperthyroidism and to predict progression to ophthalmopathy. In total, approximately 130 blood samples were TCR-sequenced: some 40 ophthalmopathy, about 75 hyperthyroidism and roughly 17 hyperthyroidism-to-ophthalmopathy patients. To explore V-J signatures that separate ophthalmopathy from hyperthyroidism, a discovery set of around 97 patients was enrolled, consisting of under 50 with ophthalmopathy and some 59 with stable hyperthyroidism. An independent validation cohort was composed of some 18 hyperthyroidism patients and 17 patients who later progressed from hyperthyroidism to ophthalmopathy. In roughly 6 hyperthyroidism patients, T-cell repertoires of thyroid tissue and blood were compared. Once sampling was done, hyperthyroidism patients were given methimazole at a starting dose of 30 mg daily, while ophthalmopathy patients were given high-dose intravenous methylprednisolone. General study outcomes and caveats: Most of the expanded thyroid clonotypes with a frequency above 0.001 were also detected in blood, and it was suggested that the thyroid immune response may be reflected by blood repertoires. The 13-signature model separated ophthalmopathy from stable hyperthyroidism with approximately 88% sensitivity and just under 84% specificity in cross-validation, and 80%/75% in the test set. In validation, the model predicted ophthalmopathy progression with about 64% sensitivity and roughly 72% specificity; some 13 predicted patients were CT-confirmed with GO in a median of about 6.2 months. No statistical method was used to predetermine the sample size, and group allocation was not hidden from the investigators.

The ophthalmopathy patients had moderately to severely active disease, with a Clinical Activity Score of 3 or higher, a NOSPECS grade of 4 or higher, and a disease duration of less than 3 months. Patients with other autoimmune diseases, uncontrolled infections, pregnancy or lactation were excluded. Clinical symptoms, serum thyroxine, TRAb, thyroid ultrasound and orbital computed tomography were used for diagnosis. Ficoll-Paque density gradient centrifugation was used to isolate PBMCs from 8 to 10 ml of fresh peripheral blood. Total RNA was extracted using Trizol reagent, and RNA quality was checked on an Agilent 2100 Bioanalyzer. For repertoire sequencing, the TCR beta CDR3 regions were amplified from RNA transcripts. The first round was an RT-PCR using HTBI primers with the Qiagen OneStep RT-PCR kit, and this first round was followed by a second-round multiplex PCR, then size selection and purification. Sequencing of the libraries was carried out on an Illumina HiSeq2000 in paired-end mode with 100 bp reads. Processing in the source paper ran as follows. Reads were processed with SOAPnuke, discarding reads with adapters, uncalled bases, mean Phred below 15, or no exact constant-primer or identifier match. High-quality paired reads were merged with COPE v1.2.5. Unique nucleotide sequences were defined as clonotypes and aligned to IMGT TRB V, D and J references using MiTCR v1.1. Only V-J combinations with frequency above 0.0001 were analysed, covering around 99% of repertoires. A TCR clonal expansion and chaos score per V-J combination was defined as the ratio of F50 clonal expansion to chaos observed in the TCRdist matrix. Welch's t-statistics and random forest were used to reduce features to over ten V-J combinations, which were fed into a naive Bayes classifier. The similarity between thyroid and blood repertoires was quantified using the Morisita-Horn index. TCRdb trimmed public reads at Q25 via fastp, called clones via MiXCR and kept in-frame beta chains. Rows with one shared CDR3 protein collapse into an entry with the most common genes and DNA. The V and J calls here are based on TCRdb, not the publication. This sample is represented by hundreds of thousands of distinct CDR3 sequences; 35% to 50% of them were singletons. The ten largest clonotypes hold 35% to 55% of the sample.

Points on this clonotype: It lacks a known antigen. The sample holds no much larger clone one base away, and base qualities are not on file.

V is trimmed back by 11 bases and J by 6 bases, and the junction contains 12 bases that no gene match accounts for. From its cysteine to its phenylalanine, the CDR3 spans 13 amino acids. Only the CDR3 DNA stays, 39 bases, in frame from base 1. CDR1 LNHDA and CDR2 SQIVND were looked up in the germline V gene (reference sequence). The specimen sequenced was peripheral blood. The V and J segments used are TRBV19 and TRBJ2-5; 7 of the junction bases match TRBD1. The source of this sequence is an adult man with Graves' ophthalmopathy. The DNA sequence is TGTGCCTCAAGAGAAGGGGGCGTAAAGACCCAGTACTTC. This translates into CASREGGVKTQYF.